This T cell receptor beta chain came from a study of CD8+CD57+ T cells in acquired aplastic anemia. Study as a whole: Sorted CD4+ and CD8+ cells yielded DNA averaging around 3.2 ug. Study outcomes and limitations: Overlapping CD8+ CDR3 repertoires of patients and controls contained under 35 shared sequences. CD8+ Simpson's diversity did not differ significantly between patients and controls.

The CDR3 consists of 13 residues. The germline V gene encodes CDR1 SQVTM and CDR2 ANQGSEA. Deletions cut 5 bases from V and 6 bases from J, with 17 bases between. Patients picked for sequencing had shown CD8+CD57+ cell expansion detected by flow cytometry. None of the patients had been given any therapy when their blood was sampled. The use of genomic DNA as template underpinned the TCR beta VDJ and CDR3 profiling. TCRdb reprocessed the reads via MiXCR and lists one record per CDR3 protein. The sample carries 150,000 to 200,000 distinct CDR3 sequences, nearly 50% recorded once. This clonotype has a handful of counts. Its antigen is not known.

Sequences were obtained from sorted CD4+, CD8+, or CD8+CD57+ T cells (not recorded which) from PBMCs. This chain connects TRBV29-1 to TRBJ2-7, with D possibly being TRBD2 (6 bases). The receptor's source is a human donor with aplastic anemia. CDR3 loop: CSVSGQGGLEQYF. DNA for the CDR3: TGCAGCGTTTCGGGGCAGGGAGGCCTCGAGCAGTACTTC.